Following are 16 T cell receptor beta chains from one sample sequenced in a study of CD8 T cell repertoires and HIV-1 epitope variants. Some clones are missing from TCRdb's copy, which holds only in-frame ones; the method was immunoSEQ multiplex PCR. This sample has under 100,000 clones, with roughly 77% found just once. Sequencing used uncultured baseline CD8+ T cells from peripheral blood mononuclear cells (PBMCs). The origin of the receptors is a male donor with HIV.

This sequence joins TRBV29-1 and TRBJ2-3; D ambiguous. Germline V CDR1 and CDR2: SQVTM, ANQGSEA. This CDR3 is built from 12 residues. Trimming removed 6 bases from V and 1 base from J, with 8 bases in between. DNA for the CDR3: TGCAGCGTACAAGACGGCACAGATACGCAGTATTTT. Encoded protein: CSVQDGTDTQYF.

DNA of the CDR3: TGTGCCAGCAGGCCGGGACAGGGGAACAATCAGCCCCAGCATTTT. Translation: CASRPGQGNNQPQHF. The chain joins TRBV6-5 to TRBJ1-5, with 10 bases matching TRBD1. V was pared by 6 bases and J by 3 bases, with 5 bases of the junction left unmatched. Germline V gives CDR1 MNHEY, CDR2 SVGAGI. The CDR3 extends over 15 amino acids.

This chain joins TRBV25-1 and TRBJ1-1; unclear D gene. This CDR3 comprises 15 residues. V was trimmed by 0 bases and J by 0 bases, leaving 8 bases between them. In germline, CDR1 is MGHDK, CDR2 SYGVNS. The CDR3 region has the DNA TGTGCCAGCAGTGAATACGGAAAGGTGAACACTGAAGCTTTCTTT. Its protein product is CASSEYGKVNTEAFF.

The J gene is TRBJ1-1, the V gene TRBV6-5; the D is unclear. V was clipped by 11 bases and J by 0 bases, with 10 bases between them. CDR1 is MNHEY and CDR2 is SVGAGI in the germline V gene. The CDR3 loop spans 12 amino acids. In nucleotides, the CDR3 is TGTGCCTCACACAATTTGAACACTGAAGCTTTCTTT. Translating gives CASHNLNTEAFF.

In this sample, this clone turned up a few times. The chain joins TRBV7-9 to TRBJ2-1; D not certain. The CDR3 has 16 residues. V was trimmed by 1 base and J by 4 bases, leaving 14 bases between them. Germline CDR1 and CDR2: SEHNR and FQNEAQ (reference sequence). The CDR3 reads CASSLVTWAVYNEQFF. The DNA of the CDR3 is TGTGCCAGCAGCTTAGTTACGTGGGCTGTATACAATGAGCAGTTCTTC.

The J gene is TRBJ2-7, the V gene TRBV5-4; D is ambiguous. V lost 0 bases and J 6 bases, leaving 10 bases between the germline ends. The length of the CDR3 is 13 residues. Per germline, CDR1 SGHNT and CDR2 YYREEE (reference sequence). CDR3 DNA: TGTGCCAGCAGCTTGGACGTGGGTCGCGAGCAGTACTTC. Its protein is CASSLDVGREQYF.

For the CDR3, the DNA is TGCGCCAGCAGCCAAGATAGGGCAGGGGGCGAACAGCCCCAGCATTTT. Protein product: CASSQDRAGGEQPQHF. This chain connects TRBV4-3 to TRBJ1-5; 8 bases align to TRBD1. Germline loops: CDR1 LGHNA, CDR2 YSLEER. CDR3 size: 16 residues. V shed 0 bases and J 7 bases; nucleotides not matched to a gene: 8.

V and J are TRBV4-3 and TRBJ2-5; a weak D match, TRBD2 (5 bases). Germline CDR1 is LGHNA and CDR2 is YSLEER. The CDR3 covers 15 residues. V was cut by 1 base and J by 5 bases, with 14 bases left in between. This CDR3 is CASSQVAGGIETQYF. In nucleotides, the CDR3 is TGCGCCAGCAGCCAAGTGGCGGGTGGCATCGAGACCCAGTACTTC.

This clone was detected only a few times. This chain joins TRBV19 and TRBJ2-6, with D possibly matching TRBD2 (5 bases). V was pared by 6 bases and J by 4 bases, with 25 bases between. The germline V gene encodes CDR1 LNHDA and CDR2 SQIVND (reference sequence). The CDR3 contains 19 residues. The CDR3 DNA sequence: TGTGCCAGTAGCCCCGTCCTTTCGGGCGGGTTAAGAGGGGCCAACGTCCTGACTTTC. Amino acid sequence: CASSPVLSGGLRGANVLTF.

The chain employs TRBV28 and TRBJ2-7; no firm D call. Looked up from germline, CDR1 is MDHEN and CDR2 is SYDVKM. The CDR3 sequence is 12 residues long. With 2 bases removed from V and 3 bases from J, the gap between germline ends came to 5 bases. CDR3 bases: TGTGCCAGCAGTTTACCCCTCTACGAGCAGTACTTC. It specifies CASSLPLYEQYF. The entire variable domain, with the rest obtained from reference TRBV28 and TRBJ2-7, is as follows: DVKVTQSSRYLVKRTGEKVFLECVQDMDHENMFWYRQDPGLGLRLIYFSYDVKMKEKGDIPEGYSVSREKKERFSLILESASTNQTSMYLCASSLPLYEQYFGPGTRLTVT.

V gene TRBV13 combines with J gene TRBJ1-2; D ambiguous. CDR3 size: 15 residues. The V end was cut by 5 bases, the J end by 4 bases, with 17 bases between. Germline V gene data show CDR1 as PRHDT and CDR2 as FYEKMQ (reference sequence). In DNA, the CDR3 is TGTGCCAGCAGCCTGGATGAGAGAGGCGCCTATGGCTACACCTTC. Translating it yields CASSLDERGAYGYTF.

This chain links TRBV9 with TRBJ1-2; 11 bases are a match to TRBD1. CDR1 is SGDLS and CDR2 is YYNGEE in the germline V gene. The CDR3 contains 17 residues. V lost 3 bases and J lost 0; bases outside the gene matches: 7. For the CDR3, the DNA is TGTGCCAGCAGCGAACCGGGACAGGGGGGGTCTAACTATGGCTACACCTTC. Encoded protein: CASSEPGQGGSNYGYTF.

V is TRBV2 and J is TRBJ1-1; the D gene is possibly TRBD1 (6 bases). The germline V and J ends were trimmed by 8 bases and 0 bases, with 13 bases remaining between them. Germline V lookup: CDR1 SNHLY, CDR2 FYNNEI. CDR3 length equals 14 residues. The CDR3 DNA sequence: TGTGCCAGCTACCCGGACAGTTTGAACACTGAAGCTTTCTTT. As protein: CASYPDSLNTEAFF.

This clone occurred a few times. The chain links TRBV9 to TRBJ2-5, with 9 bases lining up with TRBD1. The CDR3 extends over 14 amino acids. Per the germline V gene, CDR1 is SGDLS and CDR2 is YYNGEE. The V gene end was trimmed by 7 bases and the J gene end by 5 bases; junction bases not matched to a gene: 9. CDR3 DNA sequence: TGTGCCAGCGGTTCGGGGACAGGGTTCGAGACCCAGTACTTC. Amino acids: CASGSGTGFETQYF.

This clone has a handful of counts. The chain has TRBV25-1 and TRBJ1-2; 7 bases agree with TRBD1. The CDR3 totals 12 residues. J gave up 4 bases and V 8 bases, and 4 bases lay outside the gene matches. The germline V gene has CDR1 MGHDK and CDR2 SYGVNS. CDR3 in amino acids: CASYDRAYGYTF. The CDR3 coding sequence is TGTGCCAGCTATGACAGGGCCTATGGCTACACCTTC.

J is TRBJ2-7 and V is TRBV27; D tentatively reads TRBD1 or TRBD2 (6 bases each). CDR3 length: 13 residues. Trimming took off 8 bases at V and 7 bases at J, with 18 bases between the two ends. From germline, CDR1 is MNHEY and CDR2 SMNVEV (reference sequence). For the CDR3, the DNA is TGTGCCAGCGGCGGGACACGGGGTTCAGAGCAGTACTTC. Translated, it gives CASGGTRGSEQYF.